The following is a T cell receptor beta chain sequence with its context. V was cut by 11 bases and J by 6 bases, with 17 bases left in between. This CDR3 contains 14 residues. In germline, CDR1 is MNHNS, CDR2 SASEGT. The source of the sample is a study of blood T cell repertoires in COVID-19. Study details: The origin of the acute and convalescent COVID-19 samples was the United States, Italy and Spain.

Original processing methods: Amplification of reference gene primers provided the estimated nucleated cell counts. The repertoire was sequenced with immunoSEQ multiplex PCR; TCRdb's copy has only in-frame clones and lacks some. V and J calls and clone size are copied from that table; D and trimming were computed from the DNA. The sample holds about 120,000 clones, around three quarters seen once. What was sequenced was peripheral blood. The receptor was derived from a woman aged 55-70 years with acute or convalescent COVID-19. V gene TRBV6-1 combines with J gene TRBJ1-6; D remains unclear. The CDR3 DNA follows: TGTGCCGTATCGCCAGTGCAGTTTAATTCACCCCTCCACTTT. Amino acids: CAVSPVQFNSPLHF.